This entry describes one T cell receptor (beta chain). This sample is drawn from a study of shared clonotypes between healthy human individuals. TCRdb's table, derived via immunoSEQ multiplex PCR, lists solely in-frame clones and lacks some. The sample lists around 600,000 clones, around 97% occurring once. The CDR3 length is 12 residues. V shed 6 bases and J shed 5 bases, with 8 bases lying between them. The germline V gene has CDR1 MNHNS and CDR2 SASEGT. This clonotype was sampled from a woman in her thirties in good health. V is TRBV6-1 and J is TRBJ1-3; D unclear. The sample taken for sequencing was naive CD4+ T cells sorted from blood. Noted subset: CD45RA+ positively selected. The CDR3 reads CASSPQRNTIYF. The DNA of the CDR3 is TGTGCCAGCAGCCCTCAGAGAAACACCATATATTTT.